This T cell receptor (beta chain) was recovered during a study of cytomegalovirus exposure and HLA in healthy donors. Study results and caveats: The majority of TCR sequences were rare, yet some public TCRs appeared in many donors. In vitro work confirmed that a few CMV-associated chains recognize CMV antigens. A later analysis found first-cohort TCR clusters tended to co-occur in the 90 to 150 validation repertoires.

About this clone: The antigen is undetermined.

With 4 bases removed from V and 4 bases from J, the gap between germline ends came to 19 bases. Germline V gene lookup returns CDR1 LNHDA and CDR2 SQIVND (reference sequence). The length of the CDR3 is 16 residues. Generated by immunoSEQ multiplex PCR, the TCRdb table keeps only in-frame clones and is missing some. The sample holds 100,000 or so clones, over 85% seen once. The chain carries TRBV19 and TRBJ1-1, with D tentatively TRBD1 (5 bases). The sample was PBMCs. This TCR derives from a woman between 18 and 29 years old in good health and CMV-seronegative. The CDR3 nucleotides are TGTGCCAGTAGTACCCCCTGGCAGGGCCGGGTCACTGAAGCTTTCTTT. Translation: CASSTPWQGRVTEAFF.